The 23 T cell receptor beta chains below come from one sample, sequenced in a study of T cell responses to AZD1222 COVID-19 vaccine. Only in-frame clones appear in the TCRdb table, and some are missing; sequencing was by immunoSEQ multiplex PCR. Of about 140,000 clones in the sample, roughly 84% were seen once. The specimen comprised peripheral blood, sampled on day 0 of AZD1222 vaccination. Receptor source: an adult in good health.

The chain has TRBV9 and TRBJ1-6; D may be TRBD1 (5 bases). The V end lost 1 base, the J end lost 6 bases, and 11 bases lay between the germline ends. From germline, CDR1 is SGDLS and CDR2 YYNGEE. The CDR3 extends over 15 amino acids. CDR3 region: CASSVQGFGNSPLHF. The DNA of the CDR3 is TGTGCCAGCAGCGTACAGGGATTTGGTAATTCACCCCTCCACTTT. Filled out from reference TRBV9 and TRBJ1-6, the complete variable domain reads DSGVTQTPKHLITATGQRVTLRCSPRSGDLSVYWYQQSLDQGLQFLIQYYNGEERAKGNILERFSAQQFPDLHSELNLSSLELGDSALYFCASSVQGFGNSPLHFGNGTRLTVT.

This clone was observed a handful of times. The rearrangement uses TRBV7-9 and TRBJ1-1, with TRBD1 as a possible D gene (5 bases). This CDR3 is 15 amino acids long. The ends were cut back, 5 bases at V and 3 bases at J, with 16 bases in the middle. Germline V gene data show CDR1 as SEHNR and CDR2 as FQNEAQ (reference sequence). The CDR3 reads CASSLNIGADTEAFF. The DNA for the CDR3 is TGTGCCAGCAGCCTGAACATAGGGGCTGACACTGAAGCTTTCTTT.

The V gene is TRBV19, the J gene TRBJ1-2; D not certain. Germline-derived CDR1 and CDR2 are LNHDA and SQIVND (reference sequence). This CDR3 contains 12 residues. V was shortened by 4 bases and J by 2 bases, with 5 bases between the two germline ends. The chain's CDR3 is CASSRGNYGYTF. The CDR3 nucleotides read TGTGCCAGTAGTAGGGGAAACTATGGCTACACCTTC.

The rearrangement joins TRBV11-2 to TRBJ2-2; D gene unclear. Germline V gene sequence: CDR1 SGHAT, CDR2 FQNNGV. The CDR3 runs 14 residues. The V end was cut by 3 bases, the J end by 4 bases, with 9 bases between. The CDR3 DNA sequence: TGTGCCAGCAGCTTCTTCATCCTCACCGGGGAGCTGTTTTTT. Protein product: CASSFFILTGELFF.

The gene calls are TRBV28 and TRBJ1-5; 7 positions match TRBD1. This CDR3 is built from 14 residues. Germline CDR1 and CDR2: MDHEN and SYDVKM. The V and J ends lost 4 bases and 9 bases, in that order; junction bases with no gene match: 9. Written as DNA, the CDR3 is TGTGCCAGCAGTTCCCAGGGGGTTGCAAGGCCCCAGCATTTT. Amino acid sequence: CASSSQGVARPQHF. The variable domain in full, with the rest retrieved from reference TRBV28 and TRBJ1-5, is DVKVTQSSRYLVKRTGEKVFLECVQDMDHENMFWYRQDPGLGLRLIYFSYDVKMKEKGDIPEGYSVSREKKERFSLILESASTNQTSMYLCASSSQGVARPQHFGDGTRLSIL.

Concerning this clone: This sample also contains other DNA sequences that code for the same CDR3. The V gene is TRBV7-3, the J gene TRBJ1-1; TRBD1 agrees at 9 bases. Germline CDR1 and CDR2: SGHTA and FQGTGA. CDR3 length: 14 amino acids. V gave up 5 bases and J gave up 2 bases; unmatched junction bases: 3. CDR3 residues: CASSPGQGNTEAFF. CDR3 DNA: TGTGCCAGCAGCCCGGGACAGGGTAACACTGAAGCTTTCTTT.

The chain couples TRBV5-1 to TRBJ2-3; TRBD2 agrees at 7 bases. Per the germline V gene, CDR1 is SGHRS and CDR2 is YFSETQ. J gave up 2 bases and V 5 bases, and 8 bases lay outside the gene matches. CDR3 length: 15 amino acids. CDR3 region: CASRVLGTNTDTQYF. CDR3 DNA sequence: TGCGCCAGCAGAGTGTTAGGGACTAACACAGATACGCAGTATTTT.

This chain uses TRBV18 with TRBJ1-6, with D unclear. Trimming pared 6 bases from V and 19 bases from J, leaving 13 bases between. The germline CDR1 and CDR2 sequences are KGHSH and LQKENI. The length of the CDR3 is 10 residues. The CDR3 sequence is CASSGLKTHF. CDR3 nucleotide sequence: TGTGCCAGCTCCGGACTAAAGACGCACTTT.

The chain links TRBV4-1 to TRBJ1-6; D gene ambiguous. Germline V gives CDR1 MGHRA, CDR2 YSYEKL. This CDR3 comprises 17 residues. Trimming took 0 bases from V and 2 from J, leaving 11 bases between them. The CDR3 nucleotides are TGCGCCAGCAGCCAAGAATTGCAGGCAGCCTATAATTCACCCCTCCACTTT. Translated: CASSQELQAAYNSPLHF.

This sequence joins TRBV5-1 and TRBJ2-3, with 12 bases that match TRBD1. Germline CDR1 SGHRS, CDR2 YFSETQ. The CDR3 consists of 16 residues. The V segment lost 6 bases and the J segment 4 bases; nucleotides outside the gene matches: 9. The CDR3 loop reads CASNRDRGRFADTQYF. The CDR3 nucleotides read TGCGCCAGCAACCGGGACAGGGGGCGCTTTGCAGATACGCAGTATTTT.

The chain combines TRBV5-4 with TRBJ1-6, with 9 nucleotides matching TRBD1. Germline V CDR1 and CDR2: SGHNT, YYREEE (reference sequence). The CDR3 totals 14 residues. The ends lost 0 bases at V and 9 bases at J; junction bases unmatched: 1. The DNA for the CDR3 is TGTGCCAGCAGCTTGGACAGGGGGCTTTCACCCCTCCACTTT. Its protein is CASSLDRGLSPLHF.

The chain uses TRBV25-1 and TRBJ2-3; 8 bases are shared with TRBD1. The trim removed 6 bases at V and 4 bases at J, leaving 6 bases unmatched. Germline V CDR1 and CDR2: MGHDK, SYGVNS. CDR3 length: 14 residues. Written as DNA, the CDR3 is TGTGCCAGCAGGGCAGACAGGGGTTCAGATACGCAGTATTTT. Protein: CASRADRGSDTQYF.

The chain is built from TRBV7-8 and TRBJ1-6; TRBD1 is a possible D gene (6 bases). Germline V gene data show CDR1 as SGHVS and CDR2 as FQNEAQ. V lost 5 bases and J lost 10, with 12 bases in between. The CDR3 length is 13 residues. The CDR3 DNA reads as TGTGCCAGCAGCCGTAACAGGGACTCACCCCTCCACTTT. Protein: CASSRNRDSPLHF.

This CDR3 reads CASLGGRVSGGNTIYF. DNA of the CDR3: TGTGCCAGTTTGGGAGGACGCGTTTCGGGTGGAAACACCATATATTTT. The chain uses TRBV19 and TRBJ1-3; D is unresolved. With 8 bases removed from V and 3 bases from J, the gap between germline ends came to 20 bases. Germline CDR1 is LNHDA and CDR2 is SQIVND (reference sequence). The CDR3 consists of 16 residues.

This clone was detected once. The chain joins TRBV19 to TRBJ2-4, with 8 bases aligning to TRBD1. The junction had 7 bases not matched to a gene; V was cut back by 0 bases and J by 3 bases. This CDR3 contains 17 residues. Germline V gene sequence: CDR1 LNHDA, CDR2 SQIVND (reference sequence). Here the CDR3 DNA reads TGTGCCAGTAGTATAGAAGGCAGGGGGCGCGACAAAAACATTCAGTACTTC. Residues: CASSIEGRGRDKNIQYF.

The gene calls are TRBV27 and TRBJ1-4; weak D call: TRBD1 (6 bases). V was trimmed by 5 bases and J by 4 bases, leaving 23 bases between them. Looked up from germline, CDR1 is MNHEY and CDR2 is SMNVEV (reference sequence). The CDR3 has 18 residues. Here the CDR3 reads CASSPDFDRKGYNEKLFF. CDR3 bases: TGTGCCAGCAGTCCGGACTTCGACAGGAAGGGGTATAATGAAAAACTGTTTTTT.

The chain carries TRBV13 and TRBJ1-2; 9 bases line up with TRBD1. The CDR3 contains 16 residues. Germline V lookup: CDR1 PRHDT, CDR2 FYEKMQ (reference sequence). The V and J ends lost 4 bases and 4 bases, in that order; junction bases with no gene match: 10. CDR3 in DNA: TGTGCCAGCAGCTCCTCTTACAGGGGGCAGGGCTATGGCTACACCTTC. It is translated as CASSSSYRGQGYGYTF.

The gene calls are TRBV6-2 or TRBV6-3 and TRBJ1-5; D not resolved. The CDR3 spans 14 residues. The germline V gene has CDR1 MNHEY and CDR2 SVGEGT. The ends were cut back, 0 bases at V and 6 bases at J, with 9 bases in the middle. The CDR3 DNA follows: TGTGCCAGCAGTTACTCGACGGACGGTCAGCCCCAGCATTTT. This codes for CASSYSTDGQPQHF.

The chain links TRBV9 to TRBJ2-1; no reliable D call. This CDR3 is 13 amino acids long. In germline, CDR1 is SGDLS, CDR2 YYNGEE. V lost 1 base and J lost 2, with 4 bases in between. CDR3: CASSVRPYNEQFF. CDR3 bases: TGTGCCAGCAGCGTACGCCCCTACAATGAGCAGTTCTTC. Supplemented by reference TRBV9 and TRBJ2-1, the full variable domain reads DSGVTQTPKHLITATGQRVTLRCSPRSGDLSVYWYQQSLDQGLQFLIQYYNGEERAKGNILERFSAQQFPDLHSELNLSSLELGDSALYFCASSVRPYNEQFFGPGTRLTVL.

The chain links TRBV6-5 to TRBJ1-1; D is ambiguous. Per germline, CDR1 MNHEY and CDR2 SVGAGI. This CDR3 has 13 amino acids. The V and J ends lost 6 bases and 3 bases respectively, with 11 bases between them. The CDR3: CASSAKRDTEAFF. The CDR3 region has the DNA TGTGCCAGCAGCGCCAAGAGGGACACTGAAGCTTTCTTT.

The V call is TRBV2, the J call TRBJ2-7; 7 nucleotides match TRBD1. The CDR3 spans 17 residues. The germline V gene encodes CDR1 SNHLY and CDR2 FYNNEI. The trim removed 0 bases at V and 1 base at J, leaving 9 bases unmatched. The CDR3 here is CASSEAPPGQPSYEQYF. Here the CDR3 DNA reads TGTGCCAGCAGTGAAGCACCTCCGGGACAGCCATCCTACGAGCAGTACTTC.

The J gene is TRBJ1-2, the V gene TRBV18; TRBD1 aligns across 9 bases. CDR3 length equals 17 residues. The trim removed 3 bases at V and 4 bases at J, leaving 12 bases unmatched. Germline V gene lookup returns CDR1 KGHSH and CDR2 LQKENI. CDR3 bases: TGTGCCAGCTCACCCGCTCCGACAGGGGGACAGGTCTATGGCTACACCTTC. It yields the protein CASSPAPTGGQVYGYTF.

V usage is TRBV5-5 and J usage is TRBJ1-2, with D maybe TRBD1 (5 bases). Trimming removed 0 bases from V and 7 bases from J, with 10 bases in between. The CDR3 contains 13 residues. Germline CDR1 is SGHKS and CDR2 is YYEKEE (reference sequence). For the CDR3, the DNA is TGTGCCAGCAGCTTGGACGGGGCTGGTGGCTACACCTTC. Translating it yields CASSLDGAGGYTF.